The TCR beta chain under discussion was sequenced for a study of T cell responses to AZD1222 COVID-19 vaccine. V was clipped by 5 bases and J by 8 bases; unmatched bases: 10. Germline CDR1 SGHNT, CDR2 YYREEE (reference sequence). The CDR3 totals 14 residues. Some clones are missing from TCRdb's copy, which holds only in-frame ones; the method was immunoSEQ multiplex PCR. There are 100,000 to 150,000 clones in the sample; over 85% occur only once, and nearly 4.5% lies in the top ten. This material consisted of peripheral blood, taken on day 0 of AZD1222 vaccination. The gene calls are TRBV5-4 and TRBJ2-4; 7 nucleotides align to TRBD2. This receptor was obtained from an adult in good health. The CDR3 region has the DNA TGTGCCAGCAGTCCAGGGCGGGAGTCGGACATTCAGTACTTC. Amino acids: CASSPGRESDIQYF.